The 15 T cell receptor beta chains given below trace back to one sample, sequenced in a study of PD-1 blockade in classical Hodgkin lymphoma. This sample's time point: cycle 4 day 1 (C4D1), after about 6 weeks of nivolumab. Brentuximab vedotin exposure varied among the patients, all of whom had relapsed after autologous stem cell transplantation. Clones were read by immunoSEQ multiplex PCR, and TCRdb kept only the in-frame ones, dropping some. This table has roughly 50,000 clones, 85% to 90% appearing once. This specimen was peripheral blood mononuclear cells (PBMCs), taken before the fourth cycle of nivolumab. The receptors were gathered from a human donor with classical Hodgkin lymphoma.

The DNA of the CDR3 is TGTGCTAGTGGTTTGGATCATCCCGAGCAGTACTTC. It is translated as CASGLDHPEQYF. The chain links TRBV12-5 to TRBJ2-7; D call uncertain. The V gene lost 1 base and the J gene lost 6 bases, with 7 bases spanning the gap. Germline V gives CDR1 LGHNT, CDR2 FRNRAP. CDR3 length: 12 amino acids.

The V call is TRBV2, the J call TRBJ2-2; D may match TRBD1 or TRBD2 (5 bases each). Between the trimmed V and J ends, which lost 6 bases and 5 bases, there was a span of 22 bases. The CDR3 covers 17 residues. Per the germline V gene, CDR1 is SNHLY and CDR2 is FYNNEI. CDR3 sequence: CASSGAAKPVLTGELFF. CDR3 DNA: TGTGCCAGCAGCGGGGCCGCTAAGCCAGTTTTGACCGGGGAGCTGTTTTTT.

V usage is TRBV10-2 and J usage is TRBJ1-3; unclear D gene. Germline CDR1 is WSHSY and CDR2 is SAAADI. Trimming removed 10 bases from V and 8 bases from J, with 15 bases in between. The CDR3 is 12 residues long. The CDR3 region has the DNA TGCGCCACTAGTCCCGCATGGGACACCATATATTTT. It specifies CATSPAWDTIYF.

This clone has a handful of counts. The rearrangement links TRBV14 to TRBJ2-5; D is ambiguous. The V gene lost 0 bases and the J gene lost 6 bases, with 11 bases spanning the gap. The CDR3 sequence is 14 residues long. Germline loops: CDR1 SGHDN, CDR2 FVKESK. The DNA of the CDR3 is TGTGCCAGCAGCCAAGAGGCGTACTGGCAGACCCAGTACTTC. This codes for CASSQEAYWQTQYF.

The table lists this clone with a count of one. This chain joins TRBV27 and TRBJ1-2; 7 bases agree with TRBD1. The CDR3 spans 17 residues. CDR1 is MNHEY, CDR2 SMNVEV, per germline (reference sequence). Trimming at V came to 0 bases and at J to 4 bases, leaving 11 bases not matched to a gene. DNA of the CDR3: TGTGCCAGCAGTTTATCCCCGTCAGGGGGAACGAGCTATGGCTACACCTTC. Its translation: CASSLSPSGGTSYGYTF.

The chain links TRBV5-1 to TRBJ2-5; TRBD2 is a possible D gene (6 bases). The germline V gene has CDR1 SGHRS and CDR2 YFSETQ. The V end lost 6 bases, the J end lost 2 bases, and 20 bases lay between the germline ends. This CDR3 region has 16 residues. CDR3 coding DNA: TGCGCCAGCACCAAGGGGAGGCATGAAGGACAAGAGACCCAGTACTTC. This codes for CASTKGRHEGQETQYF.

This clone was picked up one time. This chain links TRBV6-5 with TRBJ1-5, with TRBD1 matching 8 bases. Germline assignment: CDR1 MNHEY and CDR2 SVGAGI. The CDR3 contains 14 residues. Unmatched junction bases numbered 6, after V lost 5 bases and J lost 6 bases. The CDR3, as DNA: TGTGCCAGCAGTCCGGACAGGGTCTCTCAGCCCCAGCATTTT. Its protein is CASSPDRVSQPQHF.

The chain has TRBV4-1 and TRBJ1-1; D is ambiguous. The CDR3 runs to 14 residues. Germline CDR1 and CDR2: MGHRA and YSYEKL. V was pared by 1 base and J by 6 bases, with 12 bases between. This CDR3 is CASSQAVPGSEAFF. CDR3 DNA sequence: TGCGCCAGCAGCCAAGCAGTCCCAGGTTCTGAAGCTTTCTTT.

V is TRBV11-2 and J is TRBJ2-1; TRBD2 matches at 9 bases. CDR1 and CDR2 (germline): SGHAT, FQNNGV. This CDR3 is built from 16 residues. V lost 5 bases to trimming and J lost 6 bases; unmatched junction nucleotides: 11. The CDR3 bases are TGTGCCAGCAGCCTGCAAGTGACTAGCGGAGGCAATGAGCAGTTCTTC. Its translation is CASSLQVTSGGNEQFF.

This clone turned up a few times. The CDR3 protein is CASSFIVNTEAFF. The CDR3 coding sequence is TGTGCCAGCAGCTTTATTGTGAACACTGAAGCTTTCTTT. V usage is TRBV5-7 and J usage is TRBJ1-1; D ambiguous. TRBV5-7 is labeled an ORF, and its function is uncertain. V dropped 2 bases and J dropped 0 bases, with 5 bases sitting between them. The CDR3 runs to 13 residues.

The chain combines TRBV27 with TRBJ2-4; 7 bases map to TRBD1. The trim removed 6 bases at V and 0 bases at J, leaving 20 bases unmatched. There are 20 residues in the CDR3. The germline gives CDR1 MNHEY, CDR2 SMNVEV (reference sequence). The CDR3 loop is CASSPSPSTGKRLAKNIQYF. The DNA of the CDR3 is TGTGCCAGCAGCCCATCCCCCTCGACAGGGAAAAGACTAGCCAAAAACATTCAGTACTTC.

The V gene is TRBV9, the J gene TRBJ2-1; D perhaps matches TRBD2 (6 bases). Germline assignment: CDR1 SGDLS and CDR2 YYNGEE. V was clipped by 3 bases and J by 5 bases, with 12 bases between them. The CDR3 has 14 residues. Here the CDR3 DNA reads TGTGCCAGCAGCGCGGGCTGGGGGGACAATGAGCAGTTCTTC. This translates into CASSAGWGDNEQFF.

The chain has TRBV5-1 and TRBJ1-1, with 10 bases aligning to TRBD1. Germline CDR1 SGHRS, CDR2 YFSETQ. The CDR3 spans 16 residues. Unmatched junction bases numbered 10, after V lost 4 bases and J lost 4 bases. In DNA, the CDR3 is TGCGCCAGCAGCCCCGACAGGGGGCCTCTGGGCACTGAAGCTTTCTTT. The encoded protein is CASSPDRGPLGTEAFF.

The chain combines TRBV4-1 with TRBJ2-4; 11 bases are shared with TRBD2. The V gene end was trimmed by 1 base and the J gene end by 0 bases; junction bases not matched to a gene: 11. The CDR3 sequence is 20 residues long. Looked up from germline, CDR1 is MGHRA and CDR2 is YSYEKL. CDR3 loop: CASSQVGSGRGSLAKNIQYF. In DNA, the CDR3 is TGCGCCAGCAGCCAAGTGGGTAGCGGGAGGGGGTCACTAGCCAAAAACATTCAGTACTTC.

The gene calls are TRBV9 and TRBJ2-5; perhaps TRBD1 as D (6 bases). The CDR3 has 16 amino acids. Germline assignment: CDR1 SGDLS and CDR2 YYNGEE. Trimming removed 1 base from V and 2 bases from J, with 15 bases in between. CDR3: CASSVSPRTDQETQYF. The CDR3 DNA reads as TGTGCCAGCAGCGTATCCCCTAGGACAGATCAAGAGACCCAGTACTTC.